This T cell receptor beta chain was sequenced in a study of blood T cells in healthy people across ages. With regard to this clonotype: Its matching antigen is unknown.

Study outcomes and limitations: Those diversity estimates obtained from one million T cells were thought to be underestimates.

A second PCR, run for about 7 to 11 cycles, used a sample-barcoded 5' primer plus a J-beta primer mix. Carrying 12 random nucleotides, a template-switch adaptor labeled each individual cDNA molecule. One entry per CDR3 protein results from TCRdb running MiXCR on the 5' RACE reads. This table has over a million distinct CDR3 sequences, roughly 40% appearing once. The V gene's germline CDR1 is KGHSY and CDR2 FQNENV. The V end lost 0 bases, the J end lost 1 base, and 10 bases lay between the germline ends. The CDR3 is made up of 15 amino acids. The TCR was taken from a woman under 30 in good health. The genes are TRBV16 and TRBJ2-7; D might be TRBD1 or TRBD2, each matching 6 bases. What was sequenced was blood. CDR3 coding DNA: TGTGCCAGCAGCCAATCAAGGGGGGTTTCCTACGAGCAGTACTTC. Translating it yields CASSQSRGVSYEQYF. Full variable domain (remainder filled in from reference TRBV16 and TRBJ2-7): GEEVAQTPKHLVRGEGQKAKLYCAPIKGHSYVFWYQQVLKNEFKFLISFQNENVFDETGMPKERFSAKCLPNSPCSLEIQATKLEDSAVYFCASSQSRGVSYEQYFGPGTRLTVT.